The TCR beta chain described here comes from a study of T cell responses to AZD1222 COVID-19 vaccine. Comments on this clone: Its antigen is undetermined.

Overall study findings and caveats: Increases in Spike-specific TCR breadth and depth were seen after two AZD1222 doses. Sampling that yielded the repertoires occurred only after the peak T cell response.

Profiled with immunoSEQ multiplex PCR; TCRdb holds only in-frame clones, not every one. Of approximately 130,000 clones in the sample, 80% to 90% were seen once. The V end lost 7 bases, the J end lost 5 bases, and 21 bases lay between the germline ends. Germline lookup yields CDR1 SGHAT and CDR2 FQNNGV. This CDR3 contains 15 residues. The analysis combined second doses at about 4 or about 12 weeks. The clonotype comes from an adult who received the AZD1222 COVID-19 vaccine. Sequenced here: peripheral blood, sampled 28 days after the second AZD1222 dose. The J gene is TRBJ2-7, the V gene TRBV11-2; D may be TRBD2 (6 bases). The CDR3 spells CASTFGGRGAHEQYF. The CDR3 DNA sequence: TGTGCCAGCACCTTTGGAGGGAGAGGGGCCCACGAGCAGTACTTC. Supplemented by reference TRBV11-2 and TRBJ2-7, the full variable domain reads EAGVAQSPRYKIIEKRQSVAFWCNPISGHATLYWYQQILGQGPKLLIQFQNNGVVDDSQLPKDRFSAERLKGVDSTLKIQPAKLEDSAVYLCASTFGGRGAHEQYFGPGTRLTVT.